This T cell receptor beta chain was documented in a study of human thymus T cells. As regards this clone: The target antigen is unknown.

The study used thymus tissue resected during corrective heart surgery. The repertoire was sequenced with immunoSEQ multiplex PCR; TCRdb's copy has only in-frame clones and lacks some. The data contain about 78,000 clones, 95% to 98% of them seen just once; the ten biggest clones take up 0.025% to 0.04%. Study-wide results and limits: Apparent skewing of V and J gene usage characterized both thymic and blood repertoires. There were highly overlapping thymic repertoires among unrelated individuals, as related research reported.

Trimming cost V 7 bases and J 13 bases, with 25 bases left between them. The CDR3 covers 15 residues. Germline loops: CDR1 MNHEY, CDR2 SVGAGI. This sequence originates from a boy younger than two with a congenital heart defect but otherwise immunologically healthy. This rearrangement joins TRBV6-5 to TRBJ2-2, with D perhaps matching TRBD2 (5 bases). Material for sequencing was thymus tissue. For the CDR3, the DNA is TGTGCCAGCACGTGGAGTGGGAGAACGCAGATGTGGCTGTTTTTT. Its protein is CASTWSGRTQMWLFF.